Listed here are 21 T cell receptor gamma chains from one sample, sequenced in a study of γδ T cells in repeated Plasmodium falciparum infection. TCRdb fed the multiplex PCR reads into CATT to redo clone calling. The sample consists of 13,000 to 15,000 gamma-chain clones, around 1.6% of them appearing once. Gammadelta T cells were flow-sorted from PBMC into Vgamma9/Vdelta2+ and Vdelta2-negative populations for bulk analysis. Sequenced: gamma-delta T cells from blood. The receptors come from a pool of human donors (malaria-infected and uninfected, not separated).

This clone was observed many times. This likely stems from a read error, as it lies one base from a far larger clone. Other DNA variants within this sample encode the same CDR3. The J gene is TRGJP, the V gene TRGV9. J was trimmed by 10 bases and V by 1 base; bases with no gene match: 10. The germline V gene encodes CDR1 GITISATS and CDR2 ISYDGTV (reference sequence). The CDR3 covers 17 residues. CDR3 sequence reads: CALWEVGGELGKKIKVF. The DNA of the CDR3 is TGTGCCTTGTGGGAGGTTGGTGGAGAATTGGGCAAAAAAATCAAGGTATTT.

This clone was counted between two and nine times. TCRdb lists the protein of a much larger clone for this DNA, which differs at residue 12, so this is likely a read error; the protein given here is translated from the DNA itself. The chain has TRGV9 and TRGJ1 or TRGJ2. Germline V CDR1 and CDR2: GITISATS, ISYDGTV (reference sequence). This CDR3 spans 15 amino acids. DNA of the CDR3: TGTGCCTTGTGGGAGGTCCACTCCACTTATTATAGGAAACTCTTT. The encoded protein is CALWEVHSTYYRKLF.

Note on this clone: Given a far larger clone just one base away, this is likely a sequencing read error. Other DNA sequences in the sample encode the same CDR3. The CDR3: CATWDKFEKLF. CDR3 sequence (DNA): TGCGCCACCTGGGATAAATTCGAGAAACTCTTT. The chain couples TRGV8 to TRGJ1 or TRGJ2. Because TCRdb records no J gene, it was assigned here through a match of the DNA to germline. The length of the CDR3 is 11 residues. The V gene's germline CDR1 is VENAVY and CDR2 YDSYNSRV.

The sample holds a few counts of this clone. TCRdb's listed protein matches a much larger clone and diverges from this DNA's translation at residue 14, likely through a read error; the protein shown comes from the DNA. The V gene is TRGV9, the J gene TRGJP. The J gene, not given by TCRdb, was assigned here from a germline match of the nucleotide sequence. The CDR3 is made up of 17 amino acids. CDR1 is GITISATS, CDR2 ISYDGTV, per germline (reference sequence). The CDR3 loop reads CALWEETQELGKKSKVF. The CDR3 DNA reads as TGTGCCTTGTGGGAGGAGACGCAAGAGTTGGGCAAAAAAAGCAAGGTATTT.

Comments on this clone: A far larger clone is a single base away, which makes a read error likely. Other DNA sequences in the sample encode the same CDR3. V gene TRGV9 combines with J gene TRGJP1. TCRdb does not report a J gene; here it was assigned by matching the DNA to germline references. Germline values: CDR1 GITISATS, CDR2 ISYDGTV (reference sequence). The CDR3 totals 13 residues. V dropped 5 bases and J dropped 8; count of bases not matched to a gene: 8. Written as DNA, the CDR3 is TGTGCCTTGTGGGTGGACACCGGTTGGTTCAAGATATTT. Translated, it gives CALWVDTGWFKIF.

As to this clone: The protein that TCRdb holds for this DNA derives from a much larger clone and differs from the translated DNA at residue 15, which likely indicates a read error; the protein shown here is translated from the DNA. The chain uses TRGV9 and TRGJP. TCRdb leaves out the J gene; it was filled in here by matching the DNA to germline. The length of the CDR3 is 18 residues. Germline CDR1 and CDR2: GITISATS and ISYDGTV (reference sequence). The DNA of the CDR3 is TGTGCCTTGTGGGAGCCCCGCCATGGAGAGTTGGGCAAAAAAGTCAAGGTATTT. It translates to CALWEPRHGELGKKVKVF.

This clone was seen many times. The protein in TCRdb stems from a much larger clone and differs at residue 9 from this DNA's translation, likely a read error; here the protein is translated from the DNA. This chain uses TRGV9 with TRGJ1 or TRGJ2. CDR3 length equals 15 residues. The germline V gene encodes CDR1 GITISATS and CDR2 ISYDGTV (reference sequence). Trimming removed 5 bases from V and 2 bases from J; junction bases left unmatched: 12. CDR3 protein: CALWVFISDYYKKLF. CDR3 coding DNA: TGTGCCTTGTGGGTATTCATATCGGATTATTATAAGAAACTCTTT.

Notes on this clone: A far larger clone differs by one base, so this is likely a read error. Other DNA sequences in this sample translate to the same CDR3. The V gene is TRGV9, the J gene TRGJP. Germline matching of the DNA provided the J gene here, since TCRdb leaves it blank. Germline CDR1 reads GITISATS; CDR2 reads ISYDGTV (reference sequence). This CDR3 has 17 amino acids. CDR3 residues: CALWEVKAKLGKKIKVF. CDR3 nucleotides: TGTGCCTTGTGGGAGGTGAAGGCCAAGTTGGGTAAAAAAATCAAGGTATTT.

This clone occurred a few times. TCRdb records a much larger clone's protein for this DNA, with a difference at residue 9 that likely arises from a read error; the protein given is the translation of the DNA. The chain uses TRGV3 and TRGJ1 or TRGJ2. Germline matching of the DNA provided the J gene here, since TCRdb leaves it blank. There are 13 residues in the CDR3. Germline V lookup: CDR1 VTNTFY, CDR2 YDVSTARD (reference sequence). CDR3 protein: CATWEPVYCKKLF. The CDR3 nucleotides are TGTGCCACCTGGGAACCGGTTTATTGTAAGAAACTCTTT.

This clone was detected a few times. The TCRdb record carries a much larger clone's protein, which differs from this DNA's translation at residue 8; a read error is the likely cause, and the protein listed here is the DNA translation. The chain recombines TRGV9 with TRGJ1 or TRGJ2. TCRdb supplies no J gene; here it was assigned by aligning the nucleotide sequence to germline. Germline values: CDR1 GITISATS, CDR2 ISYDGTV (reference sequence). The CDR3 has 15 amino acids. V lost 2 bases to trimming and J lost 4 bases; unmatched junction nucleotides: 11. Here the CDR3 DNA reads TGTGCCTTGTGGGAGGCTAACAGGGGGTATTATAAGAAACTCTTT. Translation gives CALWEANRGYYKKLF.

This clone was detected many times. TCRdb's entry gives the protein of a much larger clone, which mismatches this DNA's translation at residue 15, likely from a read error; the protein reported here is translated from the DNA. CDR3 sequence reads: CATWDGPLSTGWFKVF. Here the CDR3 DNA reads TGTGCCACCTGGGATGGGCCTTTGTCCACTGGTTGGTTCAAGGTATTT. The gene calls are TRGV4 and TRGJP1. The closer fit of TRGJP to the DNA end suggests the J call may be wrong. This CDR3 contains 16 residues. In germline, CDR1 is EGSTGY, CDR2 YDSYTSSV.

Concerning this clone: The protein TCRdb gives is from a much larger clone and does not agree with this DNA's translation at residue 10, likely a read error; the protein shown here comes from the DNA. J is TRGJP1 and V is TRGV9. The J gene, left out of TCRdb, was set here by checking the DNA against germline. The CDR3 extends over 16 amino acids. The V gene's germline CDR1 is GITISATS and CDR2 ISYDGTV (reference sequence). CDR3 DNA: TGTGCCTTGTGGGAGGCAATCAATACCGCTGGTTGGTTCAAGATATTT. Its translation: CALWEAINTAGWFKIF.

A word on this clone: A far larger clone is only one base removed, so a read error is likely. This same CDR3 is encoded by further DNA sequences in the sample. This chain joins TRGV9 and TRGJ1 or TRGJ2. The J gene, not given by TCRdb, was assigned here from a germline match of the nucleotide sequence. The CDR3 is 15 residues long. Germline CDR1 reads GITISATS; CDR2 reads ISYDGTV (reference sequence). DNA of the CDR3: TGTGCCTTATGGGAGGTTCCCCGGAATTATTATAAGAAACTCTTT. Protein: CALWEVPRNYYKKLF.

This clone was seen more than once but under ten times. A far larger clone is a single base away, which makes a read error likely. The same CDR3 arises from other DNA sequences in this sample as well. The chain couples TRGV4 to TRGJ1 or TRGJ2. The CDR3 sequence is 13 residues long. Germline CDR1 and CDR2: EGSTGY and YDSYTSSV. The CDR3 here is CATWDGGNYKKLF. The CDR3 coding sequence is TGTGCCACCTGGGATGGCGGGAATTATAAGAAACTTTTT.

By its share, this clone is medium-sized. The CDR3, as DNA: TGTGCCTTGTGGGAGGTGTTTTATAAGAAACTCTTT. Protein product: CALWEVFYKKLF. The chain recombines TRGV9 with TRGJ1 or TRGJ2. The length of the CDR3 is 12 residues. V gave up 0 bases and J gave up 6 bases; unmatched junction bases: 2. The V gene's germline CDR1 is GITISATS and CDR2 ISYDGTV (reference sequence).

This clone was picked up many times. This likely came from a read error, as a far larger clone is one base away. The same CDR3 arises from other DNA sequences in this sample as well. J is TRGJP and V is TRGV9. No J gene is reported in TCRdb; it was inferred here by comparing the DNA with germline. The CDR3 consists of 17 residues. The germline V gene has CDR1 GITISATS and CDR2 ISYDGTV (reference sequence). This CDR3 reads CALWEVPKELGKKIKVF. The DNA of the CDR3 is TGTGCCTTGTGGGAGGTCCCAAAAGAGTTAGGCAAAAAAATCAAGGTATTT.

This clone was observed many times. A far larger clone differs by one base, so this is likely a read error. The sample has other DNA sequences that encode this CDR3 too. The V gene corresponds to TRGV9; no J gene was called. Germline-derived CDR1 and CDR2 are GITISATS and ISYDGTV (reference sequence). The CDR3 is 14 amino acids. The CDR3 DNA is TGTGCCTTGTGGGAGGTGGGACCCCCTTATAAGAAACTCTTC. Its protein product is CALWEVGPPYKKLF.

This clone was seen ten or more times. A far more abundant clone sits one base away, making this likely a read error. This same CDR3 is encoded by further DNA sequences in the sample. The rearrangement joins TRGV5 to TRGJP2. Germline V gene data show CDR1 as VINAFY and CDR2 as YDVSNSKD. This CDR3 has 15 amino acids. V shed 1 base and J 3 bases; nucleotides not matched to a gene: 5. CDR3 sequence: CATWDSSRSDWIKTF. CDR3 nucleotide sequence: TGTGCCACCTGGGACAGCTCACGTAGTGATTGGATCAAGACGTTT.

This clone was found many times. A far larger clone lies a single base away; this is likely a read error. The CDR3 reads CATSEVSKSENYYEKLF. CDR3 nucleotide sequence: TGTGCCACCTCGGAAGTGAGTAAGAGCGAGAATTATTATGAGAAACTCTTT. V and J are TRGV4 and TRGJ1 or TRGJ2. Germline lookup yields CDR1 EGSTGY and CDR2 YDSYTSSV. The CDR3 is 17 amino acids.

In regard to this clone: This DNA's translation and the protein TCRdb lists, from a much larger clone, do not match at residue 3, likely due to a read error; the protein shown is translated from the DNA. The sample has other DNA sequences that encode this CDR3 too. The rearrangement uses TRGV3 and TRGJ1 or TRGJ2. As TCRdb names no J gene, one was assigned here on the basis of a DNA match to germline. Germline values: CDR1 VTNTFY, CDR2 YDVSTARD (reference sequence). This CDR3 is 13 amino acids long. The CDR3 here is CAAWDRRGYKKLF. CDR3 nucleotide sequence: TGTGCCGCCTGGGACAGGCGGGGTTATAAGAAACTCTTT.

This clone was counted ten times or more. Since a far larger clone is one base different, this is likely a read error. This sample also contains other DNA sequences that code for the same CDR3. The chain is built from TRGV5 and TRGJ1 or TRGJ2. Germline V lookup: CDR1 VINAFY, CDR2 YDVSNSKD. This CDR3 contains 13 residues. The CDR3 sequence is CATWDRPFDKKLF. CDR3 DNA: TGTGCCACCTGGGACAGGCCTTTCGATAAGAAACTCTTC.